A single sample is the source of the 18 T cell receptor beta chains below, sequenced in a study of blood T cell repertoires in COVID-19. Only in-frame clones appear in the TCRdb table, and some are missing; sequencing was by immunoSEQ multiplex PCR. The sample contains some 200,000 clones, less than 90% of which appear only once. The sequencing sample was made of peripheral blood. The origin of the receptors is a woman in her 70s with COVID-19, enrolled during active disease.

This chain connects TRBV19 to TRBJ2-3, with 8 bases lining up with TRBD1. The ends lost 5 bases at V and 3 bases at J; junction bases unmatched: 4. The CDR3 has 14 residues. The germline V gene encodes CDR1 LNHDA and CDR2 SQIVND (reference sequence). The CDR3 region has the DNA TGTGCCAGTAGTTCGCGACAGGGGACAGATACGCAGTATTTT. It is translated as CASSSRQGTDTQYF. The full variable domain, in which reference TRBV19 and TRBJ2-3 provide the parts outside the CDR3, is DGGITQSPKYLFRKEGQNVTLSCEQNLNHDAMYWYRQDPGQGLRLIYYSQIVNDFQKGDIAEGYSVSREKKESFPLTVTSAQKNPTAFYLCASSSRQGTDTQYFGPGTRLTVL.

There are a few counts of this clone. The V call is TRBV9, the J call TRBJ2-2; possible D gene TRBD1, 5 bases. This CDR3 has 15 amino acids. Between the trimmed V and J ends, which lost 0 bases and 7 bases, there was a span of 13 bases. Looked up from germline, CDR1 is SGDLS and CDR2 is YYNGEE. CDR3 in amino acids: CASSVGTRVSGELFF. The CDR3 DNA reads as TGTGCCAGCAGCGTAGGGACAAGGGTTAGCGGGGAGCTGTTTTTT.

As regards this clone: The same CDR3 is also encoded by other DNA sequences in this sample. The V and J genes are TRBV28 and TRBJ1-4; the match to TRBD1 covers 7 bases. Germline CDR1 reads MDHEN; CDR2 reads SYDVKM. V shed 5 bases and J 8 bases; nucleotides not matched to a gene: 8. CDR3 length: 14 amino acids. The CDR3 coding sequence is TGTGCCAGCAGTCTCAGGACAGGAGACGAAAAACTGTTTTTT. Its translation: CASSLRTGDEKLFF.

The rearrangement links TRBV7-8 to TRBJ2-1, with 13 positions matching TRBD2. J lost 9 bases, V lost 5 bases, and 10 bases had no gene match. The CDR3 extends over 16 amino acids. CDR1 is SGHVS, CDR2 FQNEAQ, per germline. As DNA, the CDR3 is TGTGCCAGCAGCCAGGGCGGGGGACTAGCGGGGAGTGAGCAGTTCTTC. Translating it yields CASSQGGGLAGSEQFF. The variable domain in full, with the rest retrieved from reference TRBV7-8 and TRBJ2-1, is GAGVSQSPRYKVAKRGQDVALRCDPISGHVSLFWYQQALGQGPEFLTYFQNEAQLDKSGLPSDRFFAERPEGSVSTLKIQRTQQEDSAVYLCASSQGGGLAGSEQFFGPGTRLTVL.

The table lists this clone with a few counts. Written as DNA, the CDR3 is TGTGCCAGTAGTTCGCCGGGACAACTCCCTAATCAGCCCCAGCATTTT. Translated, it gives CASSSPGQLPNQPQHF. The chain uses TRBV19 and TRBJ1-5; D is perhaps TRBD1 (6 bases). The CDR3 extends over 16 amino acids. Germline values: CDR1 LNHDA, CDR2 SQIVND (reference sequence). Trimming took 5 bases from V and 4 from J, leaving 18 bases between them.

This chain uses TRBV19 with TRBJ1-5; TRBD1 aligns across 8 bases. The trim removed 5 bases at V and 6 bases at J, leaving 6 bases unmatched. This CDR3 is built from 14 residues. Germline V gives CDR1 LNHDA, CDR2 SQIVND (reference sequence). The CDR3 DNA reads TGTGCCAGTAGTTACCAGGGGGCGGTTCAGCCCCAGCATTTT. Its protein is CASSYQGAVQPQHF.

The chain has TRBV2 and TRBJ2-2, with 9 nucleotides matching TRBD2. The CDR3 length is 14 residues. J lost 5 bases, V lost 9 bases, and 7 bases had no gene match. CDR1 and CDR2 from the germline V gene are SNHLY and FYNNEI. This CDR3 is CARERGVLTGELFF. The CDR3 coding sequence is TGTGCCAGGGAGCGGGGGGTACTAACCGGGGAGCTGTTTTTT.

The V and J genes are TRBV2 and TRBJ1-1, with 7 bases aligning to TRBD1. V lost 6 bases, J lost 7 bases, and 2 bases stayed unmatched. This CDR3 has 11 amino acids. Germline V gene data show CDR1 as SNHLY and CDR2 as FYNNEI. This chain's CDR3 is CASRGQIEAFF. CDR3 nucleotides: TGTGCCAGCAGGGGACAGATTGAAGCTTTCTTT.

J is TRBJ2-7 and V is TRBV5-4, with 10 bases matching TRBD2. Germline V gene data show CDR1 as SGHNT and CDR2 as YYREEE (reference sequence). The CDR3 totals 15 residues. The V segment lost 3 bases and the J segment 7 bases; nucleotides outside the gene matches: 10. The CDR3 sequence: CASSSTSGAFGEQYF. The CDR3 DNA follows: TGTGCCAGCAGCTCTACTAGCGGGGCCTTTGGGGAGCAGTACTTC.

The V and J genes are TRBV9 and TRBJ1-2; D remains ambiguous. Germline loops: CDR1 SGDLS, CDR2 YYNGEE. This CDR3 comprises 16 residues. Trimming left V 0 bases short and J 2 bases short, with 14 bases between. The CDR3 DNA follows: TGTGCCAGCAGCGTAGCGGGTGCAAGAAGGAACTATGGCTACACCTTC. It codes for CASSVAGARRNYGYTF.

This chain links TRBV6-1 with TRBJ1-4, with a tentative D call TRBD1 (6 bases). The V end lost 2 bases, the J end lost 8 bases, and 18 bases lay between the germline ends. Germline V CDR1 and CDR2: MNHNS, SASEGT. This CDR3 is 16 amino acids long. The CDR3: CASSEPPGGHEEKLFF. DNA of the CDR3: TGTGCCAGCAGTGAACCCCCGGGGGGGCACGAAGAAAAACTGTTTTTT.

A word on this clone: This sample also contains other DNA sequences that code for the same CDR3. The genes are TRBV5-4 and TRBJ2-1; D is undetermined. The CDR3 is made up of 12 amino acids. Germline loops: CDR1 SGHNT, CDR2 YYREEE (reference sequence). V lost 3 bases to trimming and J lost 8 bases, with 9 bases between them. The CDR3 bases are TGTGCCAGCAGCTCCGACTGGGATGAGCAGTTCTTC. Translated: CASSSDWDEQFF.

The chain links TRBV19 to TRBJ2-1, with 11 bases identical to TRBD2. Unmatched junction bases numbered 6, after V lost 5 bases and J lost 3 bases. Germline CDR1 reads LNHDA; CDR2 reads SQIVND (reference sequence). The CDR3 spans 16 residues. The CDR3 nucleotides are TGTGCCAGTAGTCTAGCGGGAGGTTTAGGCTACAATGAGCAGTTCTTC. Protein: CASSLAGGLGYNEQFF.

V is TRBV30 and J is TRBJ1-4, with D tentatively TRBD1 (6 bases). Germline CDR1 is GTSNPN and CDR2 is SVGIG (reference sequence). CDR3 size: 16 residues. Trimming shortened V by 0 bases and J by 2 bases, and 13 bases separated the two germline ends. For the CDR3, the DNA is TGTGCCTGGAGTGTCATCAGGACAGACACTAATGAAAAACTGTTTTTT. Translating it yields CAWSVIRTDTNEKLFF.

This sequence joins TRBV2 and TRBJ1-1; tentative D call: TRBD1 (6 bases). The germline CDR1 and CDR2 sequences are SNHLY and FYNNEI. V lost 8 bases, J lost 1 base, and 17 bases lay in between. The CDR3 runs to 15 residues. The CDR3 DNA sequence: TGTGCCAGCCAGGTCGGGGGGACATCGAACACTGAAGCTTTCTTT. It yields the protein CASQVGGTSNTEAFF.

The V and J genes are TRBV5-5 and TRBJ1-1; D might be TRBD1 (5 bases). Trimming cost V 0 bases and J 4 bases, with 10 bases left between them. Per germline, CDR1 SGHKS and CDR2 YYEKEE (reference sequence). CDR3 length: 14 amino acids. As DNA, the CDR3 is TGTGCCAGCAGCTTGGAAGGGGCGAGCACTGAAGCTTTCTTT. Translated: CASSLEGASTEAFF.

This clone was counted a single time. The CDR3 loop reads CATGQGTYEQYF. The CDR3, as DNA: TGTGCCACCGGGCAGGGGACCTACGAGCAGTACTTC. This chain connects TRBV19 to TRBJ2-7, with D possibly matching TRBD1 (6 bases). V lost 10 bases to trimming and J lost 2 bases, with 12 bases between them. There are 12 residues in the CDR3. The germline V gene encodes CDR1 LNHDA and CDR2 SQIVND (reference sequence). Variable domain in full (rest from reference TRBV19 and TRBJ2-7): DGGITQSPKYLFRKEGQNVTLSCEQNLNHDAMYWYRQDPGQGLRLIYYSQIVNDFQKGDIAEGYSVSREKKESFPLTVTSAQKNPTAFYLCATGQGTYEQYFGPGTRLTVT.

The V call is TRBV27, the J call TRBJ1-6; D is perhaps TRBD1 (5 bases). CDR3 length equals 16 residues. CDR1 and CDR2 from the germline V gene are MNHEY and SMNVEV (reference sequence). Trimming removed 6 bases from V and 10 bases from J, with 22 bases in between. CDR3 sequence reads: CASSRDRLEGGSPLHF. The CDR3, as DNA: TGTGCCAGCAGCCGCGACAGACTAGAAGGAGGGTCACCCCTCCACTTT.